One sample yielded the 8 T cell receptor beta chains listed below, sequenced in a study of blood T cell repertoires in COVID-19. This table comes from immunoSEQ multiplex PCR, and its TCRdb copy is limited to in-frame clones, with some not included. The data show roughly 140,000 clones, more than 65% seen once. The sample was peripheral blood. The receptors come from a woman between 45 and 60 years old in a cohort sampled during active or convalescent COVID-19.

The chain is built from TRBV25-1 and TRBJ2-7; D is unclear. Looked up from germline, CDR1 is MGHDK and CDR2 is SYGVNS. The CDR3 runs to 13 residues. Trimming shortened V by 10 bases and J by 9 bases, and 22 bases separated the two germline ends. The DNA for the CDR3 is TGTGCCACCACCCACCCAGGCCGCTACTTGCAGTACTTC. This translates into CATTHPGRYLQYF.

CDR3 coding DNA: TGTGCCAGCAGCTTGGCAGGGACAACTAACTATGGCTACACCTTC. Protein product: CASSLAGTTNYGYTF. The chain combines TRBV5-6 with TRBJ1-2, with a possible D match to TRBD1 (6 bases). V was shortened by 0 bases and J by 0 bases, with 9 bases between the two germline ends. The CDR3 consists of 15 residues. The V gene's germline CDR1 is SGHDT and CDR2 YYEEEE.

This chain uses TRBV10-2 with TRBJ2-3; 8 bases map to TRBD2. The germline CDR1 and CDR2 sequences are WSHSY and SAAADI. The trim removed 1 base at V and 8 bases at J, leaving 5 bases unmatched. This CDR3 contains 14 residues. In nucleotides, the CDR3 is TGCGCCAGCAGTGAGTTAACCCGGGGGGGTACGCAGTATTTT. Protein: CASSELTRGGTQYF.

This clone was detected once. The chain couples TRBV12-1 to TRBJ2-5; the table's TRBD1 call for D was not verified on the DNA. TRBV12-1 is noted as a pseudogene. CDR3 length: 16 amino acids. The CDR3 region has the DNA TGTGCCAGCAGCTCCCTGGACAGCTCCAAGGGCGAGACCCAGTACTTC. This gives the protein CASSSLDSSKGETQYF.

The rearrangement links TRBV20-1 to TRBJ2-1, with unresolved D. Germline V gene lookup returns CDR1 DFQATT and CDR2 SNEGSKA (reference sequence). The CDR3 consists of 12 residues. The V gene lost 3 bases and the J gene lost 10 bases, with 13 bases spanning the gap. This chain's CDR3 is CSASGQYVEQFF. CDR3 sequence (DNA): TGCAGTGCTAGTGGGCAGTACGTCGAGCAGTTCTTC.

This rearrangement joins TRBV19 to TRBJ1-6, with 9 positions matching TRBD1. From germline, CDR1 is LNHDA and CDR2 SQIVND (reference sequence). The length of the CDR3 is 16 residues. V lost 6 bases and J lost 0; bases outside the gene matches: 3. The DNA of the CDR3 is TGTGCCAGTAGCCGGGACAGGGACTCCTATAATTCACCCCTCCACTTT. Protein: CASSRDRDSYNSPLHF.

V and J are TRBV2 and TRBJ1-2, with D unclear. Trimming left V 2 bases short and J 4 bases short, with 8 bases between. Germline lookup yields CDR1 SNHLY and CDR2 FYNNEI. The length of the CDR3 is 13 residues. The CDR3 sequence: CASSESGSYGYTF. CDR3 coding DNA: TGTGCCAGCAGTGAATCGGGGAGCTATGGCTACACCTTC.

The genes are TRBV7-3 and TRBJ1-1, with 9 bases that match TRBD1. The CDR3 is 13 residues long. CDR1 and CDR2 (germline): SGHTA, FQGTGA. Losses at the gene ends were 4 bases for V and 6 bases for J; bases not matched to a gene: 3. The CDR3 is CASSSGQGPEAFF. CDR3 nucleotides: TGTGCCAGCAGCTCAGGACAGGGGCCTGAAGCTTTCTTT.